Listed below are T cell receptor beta chains from one sample, sequenced in a study of cytomegalovirus exposure and HLA in healthy donors. Assay: immunoSEQ multiplex PCR; the TCRdb copy retains only in-frame clones and omits some. The sample includes around 280,000 clones, around 90% of them seen just once. The sample was PBMCs. These TCRs come from a woman aged 18-30 years in good health and CMV-seronegative. Each CDR3 is given with its conserved first and last residue. The D gene is left open where the match is weak. The size entry is marked missing in some rows and otherwise reads once, few, many or a size class.

12	-	TRBV2	TRBJ2-3	-	CASNEQGNTQYF	TGTGCCAGCAATGAACAGGGCAATACGCAGTATTTT
11	-	TRBV7-9	TRBJ2-7	TRBD2	CASSWGGEQYF	TGTGCCAGCAGTTGGGGGGGAGAGCAGTACTTC
14	-	TRBV11-2	TRBJ2-2	TRBD2	CASRGGPNTGELFF	TGTGCCAGCAGGGGAGGGCCGAACACCGGGGAGCTGTTTTTT
15	-	TRBV19	TRBJ1-2	-	CASSLTGDRLHGYTF	TGTGCCAGTAGTTTAACAGGTGATCGGTTGCATGGCTACACCTTC
13	-	TRBV7-8	TRBJ1-6	-	CASSPRQNSPLHF	TGTGCCAGCAGCCCCAGGCAGAATTCACCCCTCCACTTT
13	-	TRBV29-1	TRBJ2-6	-	CSVGATGANVLTF	TGCAGCGTTGGAGCTACTGGGGCCAACGTCCTGACTTTC
16	-	TRBV5-4	TRBJ1-1	-	CASRDGGASMNTEAFF	TGTGCCAGCAGGGACGGCGGGGCTTCAATGAACACTGAAGCTTTCTTT
15	once	TRBV30	TRBJ1-3	-	CAWRTQARSGNTIYF	TGTGCCTGGAGGACCCAGGCCCGCTCTGGAAACACCATATATTTT
18	-	TRBV12-2	TRBJ1-4	-	CASRLVWDSGQVEEKLFF	TGTGCAAGTCGCTTAGTTTGGGATTCGGGACAGGTAGAAGAAAAACTGTTTTTT
15	-	TRBV13	TRBJ1-4	-	CASSERPGENEKLFF	TGTGCCAGCAGCGAAAGGCCAGGCGAAAATGAAAAACTGTTTTTT
16	-	TRBV6-5	TRBJ2-5	TRBD1	CASSSLPQGDQETQYF	TGTGCCAGCAGTTCCCTACCACAGGGGGACCAAGAGACCCAGTACTTC
15	-	TRBV7-9	TRBJ1-1	-	CASSLGPHSDTEAFF	TGTGCCAGCAGCTTGGGGCCCCACTCGGACACTGAAGCTTTCTTT
16	-	TRBV4-1	TRBJ1-2	TRBD1	CASSQPDRGANYGYTF	TGCGCCAGCAGCCAACCCGACAGGGGTGCCAACTATGGCTACACCTTC
15	-	TRBV7-9	TRBJ2-2	-	CASSFAGGAPLELFF	TGTGCCAGCAGCTTCGCTGGCGGGGCCCCCTTGGAGCTGTTTTTT
14	-	TRBV6-5	TRBJ2-3	TRBD1	CASSRQGVGDTQYF	TGTGCCAGCAGTCGACAGGGGGTGGGAGATACGCAGTATTTT
16	once	TRBV15	TRBJ1-4	-	CATSRASPGLNEKLFF	TGTGCCACCAGCAGAGCCTCCCCAGGACTTAATGAAAAACTGTTTTTT
14	-	TRBV9	TRBJ2-7	TRBD1	CASSARTGENEQYF	TGTGCCAGCAGCGCGCGGACAGGGGAAAACGAGCAGTACTTC
14	-	TRBV19	TRBJ1-4	-	CASTAGTPGEKLFF	TGTGCCAGTACCGCCGGGACACCTGGGGAAAAACTGTTTTTT
14	-	TRBV13	TRBJ2-7	-	CASSLVTDGNEQYF	TGTGCCAGCAGCTTAGTCACAGACGGCAACGAGCAGTACTTC
17	once	TRBV12-5	TRBJ2-7	TRBD2	CASGLSSGGPLNGEQYF	TGTGCTAGTGGTTTGAGTAGCGGGGGGCCTCTAAACGGGGAGCAGTACTTC
13	-	TRBV27	TRBJ2-4	TRBD2	CASSLGGRDIQYF	TGTGCCAGCAGCCTGGGGGGGAGGGACATTCAGTACTTC
15	-	TRBV12-1	TRBJ1-2	-	CASSLRDSTNYGYTF	TGTGCCAGCAGCCTAAGGGACAGCACTAACTATGGCTACACCTTC